The T cell receptor beta chain described here comes from a study of blood T cell repertoires in COVID-19. Across the whole study: COVID-19 samples, acute and convalescent, were from the United States, Italy and Spain. From T cells, B-cell-depleted T cells, or PBMCs came the material, which was cDNA or gDNA.

The J segment lost 0 bases and the V segment lost 8 bases, leaving 10 bases of the junction unmatched. The V gene's germline CDR1 is ENHRY and CDR2 SYGVKD. The CDR3 is 16 residues long. Original methodology: How many nucleated cells were present was estimated from reference gene primer amplification. Repertoires were generated with immunoSEQ multiplex PCR, while TCRdb's copy carries only in-frame clones and drops some. Clone size and V and J calls were adopted from that table, with D and trimming inferred from the DNA. The sample has more than 300,000 clones, about 82% seen once. The chain couples TRBV10-3 to TRBJ1-5, with TRBD1 identical over 7 bases. Sequencing input: peripheral blood. This receptor was obtained from a woman in her forties or fifties with acute or convalescent COVID-19. Written as DNA, the CDR3 is TGTGCCATCGGCCAAGGACAGGTCTATAGCAATCAGCCCCAGCATTTT. It codes for CAIGQGQVYSNQPQHF.